These T cell receptor beta chains were read from a single sample in a study of sequential checkpoint blockade in melanoma. Profiled with immunoSEQ multiplex PCR; TCRdb holds only in-frame clones, not every one. The data hold several thousand clones, with approximately 81% observed a single time. Source: CD8+ T cells sorted from blood (inferred from file names), taken from a patient given nivolumab and ipilimumab in sequence. The receptors originated from a human donor with melanoma. Both conserved end residues are part of each CDR3. Fields, in order: J gene, V gene, clone size, D gene, CDR3 protein, CDR3 DNA. A D gene is named only where the DNA matches it firmly. Clone size is given for some rows only: seen once, a few or many times, or a class if the clone is expanded.

J: TRBJ2-1
V: TRBV5-1
size: NA
D: TRBD2
CDR3: CASSLPRLAGEVEQFF
DNA: TGCGCCAGCAGCTTGCCGCGACTAGCGGGAGAGGTTGAGCAGTTCTTC

J: TRBJ2-7
V: TRBV7-8
size: NA
D: NA
CDR3: CASSTSYEQYF
DNA: TGTGCCAGCAGTACTAGTTACGAGCAGTACTTC

J: TRBJ1-5
V: TRBV30
size: NA
D: NA
CDR3: CAWGPQGYQPQHF
DNA: TGTGCCTGGGGGCCCCAGGGGTATCAGCCCCAGCATTTT

J: TRBJ2-1
V: TRBV19
size: few
D: NA
CDR3: CASSSLEGRTGNEQFF
DNA: TGTGCCAGTAGTAGTCTCGAAGGGAGGACGGGCAATGAGCAGTTCTTC

J: TRBJ2-1
V: TRBV6-5
size: few
D: TRBD2
CDR3: CASSYPAGGEDEQFF
DNA: TGTGCCAGCAGTTACCCAGCGGGGGGTGAAGATGAGCAGTTCTTC

J: TRBJ2-1
V: TRBV6-4
size: NA
D: TRBD2
CDR3: CASSESGGADEQFF
DNA: TGTGCCAGCAGTGAGAGCGGGGGGGCCGATGAGCAGTTCTTC

J: TRBJ1-5
V: TRBV5-1
size: NA
D: TRBD1
CDR3: CASRRGQGDSNQPQHF
DNA: TGCGCCAGCAGAAGAGGACAGGGGGATAGCAATCAGCCCCAGCATTTT

J: TRBJ2-1
V: TRBV18
size: NA
D: TRBD1
CDR3: CASSPGQGLANEQFF
DNA: TGTGCCAGCTCACCAGGACAGGGACTGGCAAATGAGCAGTTCTTC

J: TRBJ1-6
V: TRBV5-5
size: NA
D: TRBD1
CDR3: CASRRNPRGPDSPLHF
DNA: TGTGCCAGCAGGAGAAACCCCAGGGGGCCTGATTCACCCCTCCACTTT

J: TRBJ2-7
V: TRBV5-6
size: NA
D: TRBD2
CDR3: CASAFGRGAYEQYF
DNA: TGTGCCAGCGCCTTCGGGCGGGGGGCCTACGAGCAGTACTTC

J: TRBJ1-5
V: TRBV12-5
size: NA
D: TRBD1
CDR3: CASGYNLDRGNQPQHF
DNA: TGTGCTAGTGGCTATAACCTCGACAGGGGGAATCAGCCCCAGCATTTT

J: TRBJ2-6
V: TRBV6-4
size: once
D: TRBD1
CDR3: CASSETGSAGANVLTF
DNA: TGTGCCAGCAGTGAGACAGGGTCGGCTGGGGCCAACGTCCTGACTTTC

J: TRBJ2-1
V: TRBV9
size: NA
D: TRBD1
CDR3: CASSVGPTGYYNEQFF
DNA: TGTGCCAGCAGCGTAGGGCCGACAGGGTACTACAATGAGCAGTTCTTC

J: TRBJ1-5
V: TRBV4-1
size: NA
D: NA
CDR3: CASSQEGGSNQPQHF
DNA: TGCGCCAGCAGCCAAGAGGGGGGTAGCAATCAGCCCCAGCATTTT

J: TRBJ1-2
V: TRBV6-5
size: NA
D: NA
CDR3: CASSSPLGTFGGYTF
DNA: TGTGCCAGCAGTTCTCCCCTGGGGACATTTGGGGGCTACACCTTC